The next 13 T cell receptor beta chains were all read from a single sample in a study of blood T cell repertoires in COVID-19. Assay used: immunoSEQ multiplex PCR; TCRdb lists only in-frame clones, some missing. This sample yields approximately 270,000 clones, of which about four fifths are seen a single time; 7.5% to 10% belongs to the top ten. Material for sequencing was peripheral blood. The receptors shown here come from an elderly man with acute or convalescent COVID-19.

This chain connects TRBV11-3 to TRBJ2-1; weak D call: TRBD1 (5 bases). The CDR3 extends over 13 amino acids. Germline CDR1 reads SGHNT; CDR2 reads YENEEA. The ends were cut back, 5 bases at V and 8 bases at J, with 13 bases in the middle. The CDR3 DNA is TGTGCCAGCAGCCGATCCTGGGGCGATGAGCAGTTCTTC. This gives the protein CASSRSWGDEQFF.

This clone was observed a single time. This chain links TRBV25-1 with TRBJ2-1; weak D call: TRBD1 (5 bases). The CDR3 length is 15 residues. The ends were cut back, 4 bases at V and 4 bases at J, with 14 bases in the middle. Germline V CDR1 and CDR2: MGHDK, SYGVNS. DNA of the CDR3: TGTGCCAGCAGTGCAGGGCTGTGGGCATACAATGAGCAGTTCTTC. This translates into CASSAGLWAYNEQFF.

This chain uses TRBV2 with TRBJ2-1; TRBD2 is a possible D gene (6 bases). Germline V CDR1 and CDR2: SNHLY, FYNNEI. This CDR3 has 15 residues. The V end was cut by 7 bases, the J end by 0 bases, with 13 bases between. The CDR3 is CASNLAESSYNEQFF. The CDR3, as DNA: TGTGCCAGCAATTTAGCGGAGAGCTCCTACAATGAGCAGTTCTTC.

The CDR3: CASSPGGENSPLHF. The CDR3 DNA is TGTGCCAGCTCACCCGGCGGGGAGAATTCACCCCTCCACTTT. The chain carries TRBV18 and TRBJ1-6; D is ambiguous. The germline gives CDR1 KGHSH, CDR2 LQKENI. Trimming took 3 bases from V and 7 from J, leaving 10 bases between them. The CDR3 totals 14 residues.

V usage is TRBV24-1 and J usage is TRBJ1-2, with D tentatively TRBD1 (5 bases). The length of the CDR3 is 15 residues. The germline V gene encodes CDR1 KGHDR and CDR2 SFDVKD. Trimming took off 7 bases at V and 8 bases at J, with 22 bases between the two ends. CDR3 DNA sequence: TGTGCCACCAGCCTGGGACGGGAGGGGTATCGGGGCTACACCTTC. Translation gives CATSLGREGYRGYTF.

The J gene is TRBJ2-7, the V gene TRBV18; 10 bases agree with TRBD1. With 3 bases clipped from V and 9 bases from J, the junction kept 14 bases outside the gene matches. Germline loops: CDR1 KGHSH, CDR2 LQKENI. CDR3 size: 16 residues. The CDR3 protein is CASSPPGWTGGSGQYF. The CDR3, as DNA: TGTGCCAGCTCACCCCCAGGTTGGACAGGGGGTTCGGGGCAGTACTTC.

The J gene is TRBJ2-6, the V gene TRBV6-6; the D gene is possibly TRBD1 (5 bases). V was shortened by 5 bases and J by 2 bases, with 16 bases between the two germline ends. The germline V gene encodes CDR1 MNHNY and CDR2 SVGAGI (reference sequence). The CDR3 is 17 amino acids. The CDR3 region is CASSPPRAGTGANVLTF. CDR3 sequence (DNA): TGTGCCAGCAGTCCCCCCCGGGCAGGGACTGGGGCCAACGTCCTGACTTTC.

The rearrangement links TRBV5-6 to TRBJ1-5, with TRBD1 matching over 9 bases. This CDR3 has 14 amino acids. Unmatched junction bases numbered 6, after V lost 1 base and J lost 10 bases. Germline assignment: CDR1 SGHDT and CDR2 YYEEEE. In DNA, the CDR3 is TGTGCCAGCAGCTTGCTCGGACAGGGGACCCCCCAGCATTTT. Translating it yields CASSLLGQGTPQHF.

This clone was detected a few times. V is TRBV18 and J is TRBJ1-5, with TRBD1 matching 7 bases. The trim removed 5 bases at V and 5 bases at J, leaving 9 bases unmatched. In germline, CDR1 is KGHSH, CDR2 LQKENI. This CDR3 region has 15 residues. In DNA form, the CDR3 reads TGTGCCAGCTCATTAACCGGGACAGCCGATCAGCCCCAGCATTTT. Translation: CASSLTGTADQPQHF.

The gene calls are TRBV4-1 and TRBJ2-2; 9 nucleotides align to TRBD1. The V and J ends lost 4 bases and 6 bases, in that order; junction bases with no gene match: 9. The CDR3 has 16 residues. Germline V gives CDR1 MGHRA, CDR2 YSYEKL. The CDR3 protein is CASSPDRGKTAGELFF. The CDR3, as DNA: TGCGCCAGCAGCCCAGACAGGGGGAAAACAGCCGGGGAGCTGTTTTTT.

The chain has TRBV27 and TRBJ2-7; TRBD1 agrees at 7 bases. V was pared by 3 bases and J by 1 base, with 9 bases of the junction left unmatched. The CDR3 covers 16 residues. CDR1 is MNHEY, CDR2 SMNVEV, per germline (reference sequence). Here the CDR3 DNA reads TGTGCCAGCAGTTTGGGCCCGGGACAGCATTCCTACGAGCAGTACTTC. It encodes CASSLGPGQHSYEQYF.

The chain links TRBV28 to TRBJ1-2; TRBD1 agrees at 7 bases. V lost 7 bases and J lost 5; bases outside the gene matches: 10. The CDR3 loop spans 14 amino acids. In germline, CDR1 is MDHEN, CDR2 SYDVKM. The CDR3 region is CASKGAGGMYGYTF. CDR3 nucleotides: TGTGCCAGCAAGGGCGCAGGGGGAATGTATGGCTACACCTTC.

V usage is TRBV7-2 and J usage is TRBJ1-2; the D is unclear. CDR3 length equals 12 residues. Trimming shortened V by 2 bases and J by 4 bases, and 5 bases separated the two germline ends. Germline values: CDR1 SGHTA, CDR2 FQGNSA. Here the CDR3 DNA reads TGTGCCAGCAGCTTATCGAGCTATGGCTACACCTTC. Its protein is CASSLSSYGYTF.